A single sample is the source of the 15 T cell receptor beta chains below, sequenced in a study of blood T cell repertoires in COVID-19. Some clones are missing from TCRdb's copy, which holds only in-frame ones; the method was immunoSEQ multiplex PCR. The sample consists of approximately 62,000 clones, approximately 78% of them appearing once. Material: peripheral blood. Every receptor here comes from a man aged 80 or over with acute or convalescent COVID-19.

CDR3 sequence: CAWSVHTGRQTQYF. The CDR3 nucleotides are TGTGCCTGGAGTGTACATACAGGGCGGCAGACCCAGTACTTC. This chain joins TRBV30 and TRBJ2-5, with a possible D match to TRBD1 (6 bases). The CDR3 is made up of 14 amino acids. V lost 0 bases and J lost 6, with 14 bases in between. Germline V gene data show CDR1 as GTSNPN and CDR2 as SVGIG (reference sequence). Based on the CDR3 plus reference TRBV30 and TRBJ2-5, the full variable domain is SQTIHQWPATLVQPVGSPLSLECTVEGTSNPNLYWYRQAAGRGLQLLFYSVGIGQISSEVPQNLSASRPQDRQFILSSKKLLLSDSGFYLCAWSVHTGRQTQYFGPGTRLLVL.

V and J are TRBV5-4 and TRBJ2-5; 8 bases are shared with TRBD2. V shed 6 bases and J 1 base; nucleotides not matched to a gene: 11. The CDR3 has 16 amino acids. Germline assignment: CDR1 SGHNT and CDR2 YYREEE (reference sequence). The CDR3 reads CASTPGSAGAQETQYF. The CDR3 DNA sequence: TGTGCCAGCACCCCGGGGTCAGCGGGGGCCCAAGAGACCCAGTACTTC.

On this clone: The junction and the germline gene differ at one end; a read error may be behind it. The DNA for the CDR3 is TGTGCCAGCAGAGAAGCCACAGGACGCTATAATTCACCCCTCCACTTT. It translates to CASREATGRYNSPLHF. The chain has TRBV2 and TRBJ1-6; maybe TRBD1 (5 bases). Germline CDR1 SNHLY, CDR2 FYNNEI. This CDR3 has 16 residues.

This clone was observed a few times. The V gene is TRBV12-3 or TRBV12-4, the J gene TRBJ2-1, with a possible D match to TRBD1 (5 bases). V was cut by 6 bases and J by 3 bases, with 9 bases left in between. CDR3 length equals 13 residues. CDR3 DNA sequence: TGTGCCAGCAGAAGGGGCGACTACAATGAGCAGTTCTTC. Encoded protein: CASRRGDYNEQFF.

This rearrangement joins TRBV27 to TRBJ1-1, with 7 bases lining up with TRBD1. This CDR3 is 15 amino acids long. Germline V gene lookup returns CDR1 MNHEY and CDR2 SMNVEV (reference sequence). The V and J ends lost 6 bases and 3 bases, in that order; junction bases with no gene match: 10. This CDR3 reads CASRPSTGWDTEAFF. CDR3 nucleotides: TGTGCCAGCAGACCTTCGACAGGGTGGGACACTGAAGCTTTCTTT.

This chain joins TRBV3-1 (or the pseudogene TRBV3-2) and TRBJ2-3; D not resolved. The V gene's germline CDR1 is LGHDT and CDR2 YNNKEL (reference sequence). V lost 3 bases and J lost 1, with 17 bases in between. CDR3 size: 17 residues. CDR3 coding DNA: TGTGCCAGCAGCCATTTTCTGGCCACCCCCGGCACAGATACGCAGTATTTT. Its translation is CASSHFLATPGTDTQYF.

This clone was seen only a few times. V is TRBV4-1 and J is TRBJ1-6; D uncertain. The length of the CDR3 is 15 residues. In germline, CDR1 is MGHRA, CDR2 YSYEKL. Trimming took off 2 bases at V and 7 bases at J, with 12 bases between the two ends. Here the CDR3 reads CASSQWAGRNSPLHF. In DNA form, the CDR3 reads TGCGCCAGCAGCCAATGGGCAGGTCGGAATTCACCCCTCCACTTT.

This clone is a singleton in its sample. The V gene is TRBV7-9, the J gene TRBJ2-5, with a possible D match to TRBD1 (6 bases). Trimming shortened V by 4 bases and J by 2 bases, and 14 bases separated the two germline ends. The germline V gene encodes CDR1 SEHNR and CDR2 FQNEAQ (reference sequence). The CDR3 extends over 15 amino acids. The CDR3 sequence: CASSSDWGLQETQYF. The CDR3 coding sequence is TGTGCCAGCAGCTCCGATTGGGGGCTTCAAGAGACCCAGTACTTC.

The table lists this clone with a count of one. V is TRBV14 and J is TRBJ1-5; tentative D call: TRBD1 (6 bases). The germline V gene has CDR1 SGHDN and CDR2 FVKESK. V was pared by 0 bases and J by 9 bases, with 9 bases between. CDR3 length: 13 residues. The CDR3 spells CASSQDTGSPQHF. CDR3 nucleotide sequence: TGTGCCAGCAGCCAAGATACAGGGTCGCCCCAGCATTTT.

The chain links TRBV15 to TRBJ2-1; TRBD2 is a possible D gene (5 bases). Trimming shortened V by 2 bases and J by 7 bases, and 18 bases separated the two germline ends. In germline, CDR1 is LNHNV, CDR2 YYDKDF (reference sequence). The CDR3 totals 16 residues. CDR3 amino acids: CATSRPGGRGYNEQFF. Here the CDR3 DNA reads TGTGCCACCAGCAGACCTGGCGGGCGCGGATATAATGAGCAGTTCTTC.

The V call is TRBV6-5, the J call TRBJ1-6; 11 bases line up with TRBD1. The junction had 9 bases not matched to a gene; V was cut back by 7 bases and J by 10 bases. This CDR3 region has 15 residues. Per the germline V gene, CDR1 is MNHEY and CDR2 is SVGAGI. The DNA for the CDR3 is TGTGCCAGCACCCTACCTAGGACAGGGGGCTCACCCCTCCACTTT. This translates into CASTLPRTGGSPLHF.

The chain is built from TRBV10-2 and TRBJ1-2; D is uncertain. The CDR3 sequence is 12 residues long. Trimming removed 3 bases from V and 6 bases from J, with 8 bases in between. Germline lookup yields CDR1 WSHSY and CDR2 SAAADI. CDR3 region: CASSEGLDGYTF. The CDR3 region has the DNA TGCGCCAGCAGTGAAGGACTCGATGGCTACACCTTC.

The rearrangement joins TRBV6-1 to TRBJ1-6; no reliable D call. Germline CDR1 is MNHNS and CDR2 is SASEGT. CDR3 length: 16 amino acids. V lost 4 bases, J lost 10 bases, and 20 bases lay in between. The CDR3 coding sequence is TGTGCCAGCAGTGTAAGTCGCGGAGGCGGAAGGTCACCCCTCCACTTT. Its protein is CASSVSRGGGRSPLHF.

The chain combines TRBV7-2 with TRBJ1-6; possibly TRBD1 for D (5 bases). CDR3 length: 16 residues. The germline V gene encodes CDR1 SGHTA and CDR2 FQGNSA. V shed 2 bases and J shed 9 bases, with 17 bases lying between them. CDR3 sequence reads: CASSLTAGPQGSPLHF. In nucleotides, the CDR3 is TGTGCCAGCAGCTTAACCGCAGGGCCACAAGGTTCACCCCTCCACTTT.

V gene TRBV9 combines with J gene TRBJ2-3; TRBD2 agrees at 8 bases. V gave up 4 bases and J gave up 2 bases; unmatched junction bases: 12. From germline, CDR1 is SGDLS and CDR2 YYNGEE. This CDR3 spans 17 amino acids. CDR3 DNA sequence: TGTGCCAGCAGCTATACGGCGGGGGGCTCATACACAGATACGCAGTATTTT. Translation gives CASSYTAGGSYTDTQYF.